This TCR beta chain was found in a study of molecular identifiers for immune sequencing clone quantification. From germline, CDR1 is SEHNR and CDR2 FQNEAQ (reference sequence). The CDR3 spans 13 residues. TCRdb ran MiXCR on the PCR reads and lists one entry per CDR3 protein. The data show approximately 93,000 distinct CDR3 sequences, about 23% seen once. Turning to this clonotype: One junction end disagrees with the germline gene, perhaps due to a read error.

The TCR originated in a human donor in good health. Some libraries in this study had Jurkat cell RNA spiked in. Sequencing was done on a sample of naive CD8+ T cells from blood, with Jurkat cell RNA spiked in. Noted subset: FACS-sorted CD8+CD4-CCR7+CD45RA+ naive T cells. The V and J genes are TRBV7-9 and TRBJ2-2; D uncertain. This chain's CDR3 is CACSFLASGELFF. The CDR3 coding sequence is TGTGCCTGCAGCTTCTTGGCATCCGGGGAGCTGTTTTTT.